This entry concerns a single T cell receptor beta chain. The target of this receptor is not known. One base away there is no much larger clone; base qualities are not given. CDR1 and CDR2, looked up from the germline V gene, are MDHEN and SYDVKM. The CDR3 holds 17 amino acids from the cysteine to the phenylalanine. The kept DNA is CDR3 alone, 51 bases in frame from the first base. Germline trimming amounts to 4 bases on V and 6 bases on J, with 8 as the count of junction bases outside the gene matches. The sample originates from a study of CD8+ T cells in alopecia areata (dated by TCRdb to about 2018). For the study in its entirety: The study used high-throughput TCRbeta sequencing to examine T cell clonal expansion in alopecia areata, in both the C3H/HeJ mouse model and human patients. Scalp tissue and sorted CD4+ and CD8+ peripheral blood T cells from patchy and totalis/universalis alopecia areata patients and from healthy controls were covered by human TCRbeta sequencing. Scalp clonality was compared across normal scalp (n=4), patchy alopecia areata scalp (n=8), and alopecia totalis/universalis scalp (n=8). The RNA source kit depended on sample type: the PAXgene miRNA kit for fixed scalp, the miRNeasy kit for PBMCs, and the RNeasy kit for mouse skin. Amplification of TCRbeta CDR3 regions was done by immunoSEQ multiplex PCR using 35 Vbeta forward primers and 13 Jbeta reverse primers. The paper's findings and limits, for the study overall: Compared with normal scalp, lesional scalp, particularly in alopecia totalis/universalis, had higher clonality and more expanded CD8+ clones, which suggests antigenic drive. Resident alphabeta T cells in normal human skin are also sequenced, complicating scalp TCR repertoire analysis, unlike mouse skin dominated by gammadelta T cells. Compared with mice, TCR sequences shared between patients were less clear, possibly partly because of HLA diversity across the patient population.

Peripheral blood and lesional scalp punch biopsies were obtained from patients with alopecia areata. After PBMCs were isolated by density centrifugation and stained for CD3, CD4 and CD8, a FACSAria was used to sort CD4+ and CD8+ T cells. As part of a multicenter biomarker study, untreated alopecia areata patients were recruited. In roughly five patients from the biomarker study, the blood CD8+ T cells went through an additional sort into NKG2D-low and NKG2D-high fractions. The method was the immunoSEQ multiplex PCR assay. For TCR sequencing, RNA was extracted from every sample and reverse transcribed into cDNA to serve as template. First-strand cDNA was synthesized using SuperScript III with a 2:1 mix of oligo-dT and random hexamers. A synthetic immune receptor repertoire was used to gauge amplification bias, and whatever bias remained was removed computationally. Per the authors' processing: Raw reads were preprocessed to remove errors, and CDR3 was defined according to IMGT conventions as the region from the conserved cysteine to phenylalanine. Clonality was computed as 1 minus the Shannon entropy, with the entropy normalized by log2 of the number of productive unique TCRs. Whether each scalp clone was CD4 or CD8 was inferred by checking scalp TCRbeta sequences against the CD4 and CD8 repertoires from sorted blood. TCRdb re-hosts the immuneACCESS table, in-frame sequences only. Its copies lack some clones; in the studies checked, an unresolved V gene accounts for under half of them, and the cause for the rest is not known. V and J calls and clone size are copied from that table; D and trimming were computed from the DNA. The sample yields roughly 60,000 clones; around 47% were counted once. The leading ten clones occupy roughly half of the sample.

The source material was NKG2D-low CD8+ T cells sorted from blood. The cell subset or site label, as the study defines it: sorted CD8+ NKG2D-low blood T cells. The V gene is TRBV28 and the J gene is TRBJ2-1; TRBD2 agrees with 14 junctional bases. This receptor was obtained from a human donor with alopecia areata. The DNA reads TGTGCCAGCAGTTCTCCGACTAGCGGGAGGGCCATCAATGAGCAGTTCTTC. It is translated as CASSSPTSGRAINEQFF.